The TCR beta chain described here comes from a study of beta chain features in type 1 diabetes. Study-wide points: Type 1 diabetes patients had moderately but significantly shorter TCRB CDR3s in all four CD4+ subsets. Cells with high TCR expression could be over-represented by cDNA sequencing.

Regarding this clone: What it binds is not known.

Looked up from germline, CDR1 is SGHRS and CDR2 is YFSETQ. With 0 bases removed from V and 0 bases from J, the gap between germline ends came to 10 bases. This CDR3 region has 15 residues. Investigators reverse transcribed all isolated RNA, so they sequenced expressed TCRB transcripts. Profiled with immunoSEQ multiplex PCR; TCRdb holds only in-frame clones, not every one. In the table there are over 150,000 clones, 10% of which are singletons. The sequence derives from a man aged 30 to 45 with type 1 diabetes. The sequencing input was central memory CD4+ T cells from blood. This chain links TRBV5-1 with TRBJ2-7; D gene ambiguous. The CDR3 DNA reads as TGCGCCAGCAGCTTGGGCGGATTGCCCTCCTACGAGCAGTACTTC. Protein: CASSLGGLPSYEQYF. The full variable domain, rest sourced from reference TRBV5-1 and TRBJ2-7, is KAGVTQTPRYLIKTRGQQVTLSCSPISGHRSVSWYQQTPGQGLQFLFEYFSETQRNKGNFPGRFSGRQFSNSRSEMNVSTLELGDSALYLCASSLGGLPSYEQYFGPGTRLTVT.